The following is a T cell receptor (beta chain) sequence with its context. Its antigen is not known. Libraries were prepared by immunoSEQ multiplex PCR; TCRdb keeps only in-frame clonotypes and omits some of them. Among some 58,000 clones listed, around 90% were seen once. These data come from a study of PD-1 blockade in classical Hodgkin lymphoma. Findings and limits, study-wide: Unlike CD8+ TCR diversity, which did not rise significantly by C4D1, CD4+ TCR diversity did.

Sample time point: cycle 4 day 1 (C4D1), after more than five weeks of nivolumab. All the patients suffered relapse after autologous stem cell transplantation, and brentuximab vedotin exposure differed. Germline V gene data show CDR1 as MNHNS and CDR2 as SASEGT. CDR3 length equals 14 residues. V was clipped by 3 bases and J by 4 bases, with 7 bases between them. V gene TRBV6-1 combines with J gene TRBJ1-6; D unresolved. This material consisted of peripheral blood mononuclear cells (PBMCs), taken before the fourth cycle of nivolumab. The TCR comes from a human donor with classical Hodgkin lymphoma. The CDR3 reads CASSDFLYNSPLHF. Written as DNA, the CDR3 is TGTGCCAGCAGTGACTTTCTTTATAATTCACCCCTCCACTTT.